This TCR beta chain was sequenced during a study of glioma-infiltrating T cells after dendritic cell vaccination. About the study: Samples are from glioblastoma patients in Phase I and II dendritic cell vaccine trials. Between the early 2000s and the early 2010s, patients got autologous tumor lysate-pulsed dendritic cell vaccines.

Comments on this clone: Its antigen is not known.

Germline-derived CDR1 and CDR2 are SNHLY and FYNNEI. V gave up 3 bases and J gave up 1 base, with 12 bases separating them. The CDR3 is made up of 15 amino acids. Study observations and caveats: Estimated pretreatment TIL content predicted outcome after dendritic cell vaccination.

None of the glioblastoma patients had an isocitrate dehydrogenase mutation. Clones were sequenced by immunoSEQ multiplex PCR, and TCRdb holds only the in-frame ones, with some missing. The sample lists about 50,000 clones, 85% to 90% seen once, with roughly an eighth in the top ten. The V gene is TRBV2, the J gene TRBJ1-1; D unclear. The TCR originated in a human donor with glioblastoma. Sequences were derived from blood, sampled before dendritic cell vaccination. The CDR3 bases are TGTGCCAGCAGTGAGGAGGAGGCGAAGAACACTGAAGCTTTCTTT. Its protein is CASSEEEAKNTEAFF.